A selection of T cell receptor beta chains follows, all from one sample in a study of T cell changes during pregnancy in multiple sclerosis. Assay used: immunoSEQ multiplex PCR; TCRdb lists only in-frame clones, some missing. Of about 56,000 clones listed, about 91% are singletons. This specimen was peripheral blood, taken after pregnancy. The source is a female donor with multiple sclerosis, enrolled in a pregnancy study. Both conserved end residues are part of each CDR3. The order of the fields is clone size, V gene, D gene, J gene, CDR3 protein, CDR3 DNA. The D gene is left open where the match is weak. Where a row states a size, it is once, few, many or the class of an expanded clone; other rows omit it.

abundance: once; v_gene: TRBV5-4; d_gene: .; j_gene: TRBJ1-1; CDR3aa: CASSVDGRGYTEAFF; CDR3nt: TGTGCCAGCAGCGTGGATGGTAGGGGCTACACTGAAGCTTTCTTT
abundance: .; v_gene: TRBV12-5; d_gene: TRBD1; j_gene: TRBJ1-1; CDR3aa: CASGLGTGRYGTEAFF; CDR3nt: TGTGCTAGTGGTTTGGGGACAGGGCGTTACGGCACTGAAGCTTTCTTT
abundance: .; v_gene: TRBV5-1; d_gene: TRBD1; j_gene: TRBJ1-1; CDR3aa: CASSSSRTGNTEAFF; CDR3nt: TGCGCCAGCAGCTCGTCCAGGACAGGGAACACTGAAGCTTTCTTT
abundance: .; v_gene: TRBV7-7; d_gene: .; j_gene: TRBJ1-2; CDR3aa: CASSPGDGYTF; CDR3nt: TGTGCTAGCAGCCCAGGGGATGGCTACACCTTC
abundance: .; v_gene: TRBV9; d_gene: .; j_gene: TRBJ2-7; CDR3aa: CASGSGTSAEQYF; CDR3nt: TGTGCCAGCGGATCCGGGACATCGGCCGAGCAGTACTTC
abundance: .; v_gene: TRBV4-3; d_gene: .; j_gene: TRBJ2-7; CDR3aa: CASSRLQGHEQYF; CDR3nt: TGCGCCAGCAGCCGCCTCCAGGGCCACGAGCAGTACTTC
abundance: .; v_gene: TRBV13; d_gene: .; j_gene: TRBJ1-1; CDR3aa: CASSLVAENTEAFF; CDR3nt: TGTGCCAGCAGCTTAGTAGCAGAGAACACTGAAGCTTTCTTT
abundance: .; v_gene: TRBV28; d_gene: .; j_gene: TRBJ1-5; CDR3aa: CASSRQDFQPQHF; CDR3nt: TGTGCCAGCAGTAGACAGGACTTTCAGCCCCAGCATTTT
abundance: .; v_gene: TRBV29-1; d_gene: TRBD1; j_gene: TRBJ2-7; CDR3aa: CSVAGQGSYEQYF; CDR3nt: TGCAGCGTCGCCGGACAGGGAAGTTACGAGCAGTACTTC
abundance: .; v_gene: TRBV7-2; d_gene: TRBD2; j_gene: TRBJ2-1; CDR3aa: CASSTYSGGWFF; CDR3nt: TGTGCCAGCAGCACGTACAGCGGGGGGTGGTTCTTC
abundance: .; v_gene: TRBV9; d_gene: .; j_gene: TRBJ1-6; CDR3aa: CASSVGGVYNSPLHF; CDR3nt: TGTGCCAGCAGCGTAGGAGGAGTTTATAATTCACCCCTCCACTTT
abundance: .; v_gene: TRBV7-8; d_gene: TRBD2; j_gene: TRBJ2-3; CDR3aa: CASSLAETSGDLDTQYF; CDR3nt: TGTGCCAGCAGCTTAGCGGAGACTAGCGGGGACCTAGATACGCAGTATTTT
abundance: .; v_gene: TRBV27; d_gene: TRBD2; j_gene: TRBJ2-3; CDR3aa: CASSFLRLAGTSTDTQYF; CDR3nt: TGTGCCAGCAGTTTCCTTAGACTAGCGGGGACTAGCACAGATACGCAGTATTTT
abundance: .; v_gene: TRBV27; d_gene: .; j_gene: TRBJ1-1; CDR3aa: CASLRDIGTEAFF; CDR3nt: TGTGCCAGCCTCCGGGATATAGGGACTGAAGCTTTCTTT
abundance: .; v_gene: TRBV18; d_gene: TRBD1; j_gene: TRBJ2-5; CDR3aa: CASSLRDRAFQETQYF; CDR3nt: TGTGCCAGCTCACTCCGGGACAGGGCTTTCCAAGAGACCCAGTACTTC
abundance: .; v_gene: TRBV16; d_gene: .; j_gene: TRBJ1-1; CDR3aa: CASSQNTDTEAFF; CDR3nt: TGTGCCAGCAGCCAAAATACAGACACTGAAGCTTTCTTT
abundance: .; v_gene: TRBV7-7; d_gene: TRBD1; j_gene: TRBJ2-7; CDR3aa: CASSRGQGAYEQYF; CDR3nt: TGTGCTAGCAGCCGGGGACAGGGGGCCTACGAGCAGTACTTC
abundance: .; v_gene: TRBV25-1; d_gene: TRBD1; j_gene: TRBJ1-2; CDR3aa: CASSDPGQDITNYGYTF; CDR3nt: TGTGCCAGCAGTGACCCGGGACAGGATATTACTAACTATGGCTACACCTTC
abundance: once; v_gene: TRBV7-9; d_gene: TRBD1; j_gene: TRBJ2-7; CDR3aa: CASSLVSRGSYEQYF; CDR3nt: TGTGCCAGCAGCTTAGTCTCCAGGGGGTCCTACGAGCAGTACTTC
abundance: .; v_gene: TRBV4-2; d_gene: .; j_gene: TRBJ1-1; CDR3aa: CASSHRRGGTEAFF; CDR3nt: TGTGCCAGCAGCCATCGCAGGGGCGGAACTGAAGCTTTCTTT